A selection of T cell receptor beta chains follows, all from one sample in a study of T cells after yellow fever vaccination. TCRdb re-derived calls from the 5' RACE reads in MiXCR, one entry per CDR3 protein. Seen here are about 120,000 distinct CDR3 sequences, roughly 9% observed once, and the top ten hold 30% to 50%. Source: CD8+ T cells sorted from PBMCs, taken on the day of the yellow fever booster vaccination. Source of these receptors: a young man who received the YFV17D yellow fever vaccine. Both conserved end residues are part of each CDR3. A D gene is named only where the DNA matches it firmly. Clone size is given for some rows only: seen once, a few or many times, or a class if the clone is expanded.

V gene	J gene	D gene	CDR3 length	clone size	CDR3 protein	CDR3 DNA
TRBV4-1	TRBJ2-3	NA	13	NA	CASSPEGVNTQYF	TGCGCCAGCAGCCCCGAGGGGGTAAATACGCAGTATTTT
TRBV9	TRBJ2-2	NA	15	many	CASSGRDTSTGELFF	TGTGCCAGCAGCGGACGGGACACCTCCACCGGGGAGCTGTTTTTT
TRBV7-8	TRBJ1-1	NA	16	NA	CASSLGGDYLRTEAFF	TGTGCCAGCAGCTTAGGGGGGGACTACCTCAGGACTGAAGCTTTCTTT
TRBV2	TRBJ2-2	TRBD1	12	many	CAIPTGSGELFF	TGTGCCATCCCGACAGGGTCCGGGGAGCTGTTTTTT
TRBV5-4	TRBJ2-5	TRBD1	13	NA	CASAPGTEETQYF	TGTGCCAGCGCCCCCGGGACAGAAGAGACCCAGTACTTC
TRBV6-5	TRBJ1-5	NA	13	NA	CATTDSGNQPQHF	TGTGCCACCACGGACAGCGGCAATCAGCCCCAGCATTTT
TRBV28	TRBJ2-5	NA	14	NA	CASSSTGLGETQYF	TGTGCCAGCAGTTCTACAGGGTTAGGGGAGACCCAGTACTTC
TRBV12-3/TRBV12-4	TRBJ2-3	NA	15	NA	CASSFPPGVVDTQYF	TGTGCCAGCAGTTTCCCCCCAGGAGTGGTAGATACGCAGTATTTT
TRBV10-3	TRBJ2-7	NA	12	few	CAISEGAWEQYF	TGTGCCATCAGTGAAGGTGCGTGGGAGCAGTACTTC
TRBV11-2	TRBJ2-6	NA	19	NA	CASSRRGSRTYSGANVLTF	TGTGCCAGCAGCCGTAGGGGATCCCGAACCTACTCTGGGGCCAACGTCCTGACTTTC
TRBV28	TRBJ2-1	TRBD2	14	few	CASSPTSGGGEQFF	TGTGCCAGCAGTCCGACTAGCGGGGGGGGTGAGCAGTTCTTC
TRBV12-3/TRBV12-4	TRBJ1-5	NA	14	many	CASSLRGSNQPQHF	TGTGCCAGCAGTTTGAGGGGTAGCAATCAGCCCCAGCATTTT
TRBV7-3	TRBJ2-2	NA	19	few	CASSTTGVATGPNTGELFF	TGTGCCAGCAGCACGACGGGGGTAGCGACGGGACCGAACACCGGGGAGCTGTTTTTT
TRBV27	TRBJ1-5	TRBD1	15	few	CASRVQGSGNQPQHF	TGTGCCAGCAGGGTACAGGGGTCCGGCAATCAGCCCCAGCATTTT
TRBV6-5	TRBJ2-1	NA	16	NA	CASTLGVQGGGNEQFF	TGTGCCAGCACCCTAGGGGTGCAGGGGGGTGGGAATGAGCAGTTCTTC
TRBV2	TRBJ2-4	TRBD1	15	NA	CAIPGTGRAKNIQYF	TGTGCCATCCCCGGGACAGGGAGGGCCAAAAACATTCAGTACTTC
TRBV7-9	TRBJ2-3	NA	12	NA	CASSLHGGAQYF	TGTGCCAGCAGCTTACACGGTGGTGCGCAGTATTTT
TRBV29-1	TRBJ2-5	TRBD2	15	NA	CSLMRTSGDQETQYF	TGCAGCTTAATGAGGACTAGCGGGGATCAAGAGACCCAGTACTTC
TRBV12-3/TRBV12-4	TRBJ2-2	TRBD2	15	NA	CASTPGTSNTGELFF	TGTGCCAGCACCCCGGGGACTAGCAACACCGGGGAGCTGTTTTTT
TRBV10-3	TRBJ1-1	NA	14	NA	CAISDGTENTEAFF	TGTGCCATCAGTGATGGGACGGAGAACACTGAAGCTTTCTTT
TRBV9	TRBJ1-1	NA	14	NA	CASSPEQGTTEAFF	TGTGCCAGCAGCCCCGAACAGGGAACCACTGAAGCTTTCTTT
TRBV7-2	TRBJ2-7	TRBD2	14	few	CASRTPGLAGEQYF	TGTGCCAGCAGGACTCCGGGACTAGCTGGCGAGCAGTACTTC
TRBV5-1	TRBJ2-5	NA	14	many	CASSTRGSKETQYF	TGCGCCAGCAGCACCCGAGGCAGCAAAGAGACCCAGTACTTC
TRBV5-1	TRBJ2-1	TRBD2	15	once	CASSLFAGGGNEQFF	TGCGCCAGCAGCTTGTTTGCGGGAGGGGGCAATGAGCAGTTCTTC
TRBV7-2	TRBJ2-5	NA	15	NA	CASSLSQGRGETQYF	TGTGCCAGCAGCTTATCCCAGGGGCGGGGAGAGACCCAGTACTTC
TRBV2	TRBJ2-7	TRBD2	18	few	CASSGWLAGALSSYEQYF	TGTGCCAGCAGTGGATGGCTAGCGGGGGCCTTGAGCTCCTACGAGCAGTACTTC
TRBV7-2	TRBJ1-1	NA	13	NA	CASSWTGGVEAFF	TGTGCCAGCAGCTGGACCGGGGGGGTAGAAGCTTTCTTT
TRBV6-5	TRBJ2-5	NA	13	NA	CASSYQGQETQYF	TGTGCCAGCAGTTATCAGGGTCAAGAGACCCAGTACTTC